These 15 T cell receptor beta chains were sequenced from one sample in a study of PD-1 blockade in classical Hodgkin lymphoma. Measured with immunoSEQ multiplex PCR; TCRdb has only the in-frame clones, and not every one. The repertoire includes about 40,000 clones, 87% of them detected once, and 8.5% to 10% sits in the top ten. Every patient had relapsed following autologous stem cell transplantation, and cohorts differed in brentuximab vedotin exposure. The sample was peripheral blood mononuclear cells (PBMCs), taken at baseline. The receptors were gathered from a human donor with classical Hodgkin lymphoma.

The chain combines TRBV28 with TRBJ1-6; D is perhaps TRBD1 (5 bases). The germline CDR1 and CDR2 sequences are MDHEN and SYDVKM. V lost 3 bases and J lost 10, with 10 bases in between. The CDR3 has 13 amino acids. Here the CDR3 DNA reads TGTGCCAGCAGTTTGGCCAGGGAGTCACCCCTCCACTTT. Amino acids: CASSLARESPLHF.

This chain uses TRBV6-6 with TRBJ1-5; weak D call: TRBD1 (5 bases). The CDR3 has 16 residues. V dropped 0 bases and J dropped 3 bases, with 12 bases sitting between them. Germline-derived CDR1 and CDR2 are MNHNY and SVGAGI (reference sequence). CDR3 loop: CASSYSRQIYNQPQHF. CDR3 DNA: TGTGCCAGCAGTTACTCCCGACAGATCTACAATCAGCCCCAGCATTTT.

The chain recombines TRBV10-3 with TRBJ1-2; no reliable D call. Germline V gene sequence: CDR1 ENHRY, CDR2 SYGVKD. Trimming removed 3 bases at V and 1 base at J, with 9 bases between. CDR3 size: 14 residues. CDR3 loop: CAISDSGDNYGYTF. The CDR3 coding sequence is TGTGCCATCAGTGACTCCGGGGATAACTATGGCTACACCTTC.

The sample holds a few counts of this clone. This chain uses TRBV28 with TRBJ1-1; no clear D gene. Germline V gene lookup returns CDR1 MDHEN and CDR2 SYDVKM. The V end lost 9 bases, the J end lost 4 bases, and 9 bases lay between the germline ends. The CDR3 length is 11 residues. This CDR3 reads CASEQLTEAFF. The CDR3 nucleotides are TGTGCCAGTGAACAGCTCACTGAAGCTTTCTTT.

This clone is a singleton in its sample. The CDR3 here is CASSLGGFTEAFF. CDR3 DNA sequence: TGCGCCAGCAGCTTGGGTGGGTTCACTGAAGCTTTCTTT. The chain recombines TRBV5-1 with TRBJ1-1; D is unresolved. The CDR3 is 13 residues long. Per the germline V gene, CDR1 is SGHRS and CDR2 is YFSETQ. V dropped 0 bases and J dropped 4 bases, with 7 bases sitting between them.

The rearrangement uses TRBV6-5 and TRBJ2-5; TRBD1 matches at 9 bases. The J segment lost 5 bases and the V segment lost 3 bases, leaving 7 bases of the junction unmatched. CDR1 and CDR2 from the germline V gene are MNHEY and SVGAGI. The CDR3 covers 15 residues. The DNA for the CDR3 is TGTGCCAGCAGTTATAGTGGGACAGGGAGGGAGACCCAGTACTTC. The encoded protein is CASSYSGTGRETQYF.

The chain joins TRBV18 to TRBJ1-5, with D possibly matching TRBD1 (5 bases). Germline lookup yields CDR1 KGHSH and CDR2 LQKENI. This CDR3 is 18 amino acids long. V was trimmed by 3 bases and J by 1 base, leaving 19 bases between them. CDR3: CASSPSLGQGRSNQPQHF. CDR3 nucleotides: TGTGCCAGCTCACCCTCGCTCGGGCAGGGAAGGAGCAATCAGCCCCAGCATTTT.

The chain links TRBV5-4 to TRBJ2-2; unclear D gene. The CDR3 totals 13 residues. From germline, CDR1 is SGHNT and CDR2 YYREEE (reference sequence). The V end lost 1 base, the J end lost 7 bases, and 8 bases lay between the germline ends. The CDR3 bases are TGTGCCAGCAGCTTGTTCCAGATCGGGGAGCTGTTTTTT. It codes for CASSLFQIGELFF. The whole variable domain, remainder taken from reference TRBV5-4 and TRBJ2-2, is ETGVTQSPTHLIKTRGQQVTLRCSSQSGHNTVSWYQQALGQGPQFIFQYYREEENGRGNFPPRFSGLQFPNYSSELNVNALELDDSALYLCASSLFQIGELFFGEGSRLTVL.

The chain couples TRBV28 to TRBJ1-2, with a possible D match to TRBD1 (5 bases). V lost 6 bases to trimming and J lost 0 bases, with 20 bases between them. Germline loops: CDR1 MDHEN, CDR2 SYDVKM. This CDR3 region has 17 residues. The CDR3 coding sequence is TGTGCCAGCAGCTATTTGGGCCGGGACGCTGCTAACTATGGCTACACCTTC. Amino acids: CASSYLGRDAANYGYTF.

This chain uses TRBV28 with TRBJ2-2; 9 bases map to TRBD2. The CDR3 spans 16 residues. Germline trimming cut 2 bases from V and 5 bases from J; bases unmatched to any gene: 6. Germline V gene data show CDR1 as MDHEN and CDR2 as SYDVKM. The CDR3 sequence is CASSLGGRASTGELFF. The CDR3 nucleotides read TGTGCCAGCAGTTTAGGCGGGAGGGCCTCGACCGGGGAGCTGTTTTTT.

The CDR3 region is CASSLSGGEQFF. The CDR3 nucleotides are TGTGCCAGCAGCTTAAGCGGTGGCGAGCAGTTCTTC. J is TRBJ2-1 and V is TRBV7-9, with TRBD2 as a possible D gene (5 bases). This CDR3 is built from 12 residues. Germline CDR1 reads SEHNR; CDR2 reads FQNEAQ (reference sequence). The V gene lost 2 bases and the J gene lost 10 bases, with 9 bases spanning the gap.

The genes are TRBV7-2 and TRBJ2-7; unclear D gene. The V end lost 5 bases, the J end lost 2 bases, and 19 bases lay between the germline ends. Germline assignment: CDR1 SGHTA and CDR2 FQGNSA. CDR3 size: 16 residues. The CDR3 loop is CASSRGPLSVTYEQYF. As DNA, the CDR3 is TGTGCCAGCAGCCGCGGACCCTTATCCGTAACCTACGAGCAGTACTTC.

The rearrangement links TRBV19 to TRBJ1-5; unclear D gene. V was clipped by 3 bases and J by 0 bases, with 15 bases between them. Germline V gene data show CDR1 as LNHDA and CDR2 as SQIVND (reference sequence). The CDR3 has 17 residues. CDR3 nucleotides: TGTGCCAGTAGTATTAATGGCGGTGGCTATAGCAATCAGCCCCAGCATTTT. Its protein product is CASSINGGGYSNQPQHF.

The gene calls are TRBV7-9 and TRBJ1-4; D is uncertain. Per the germline V gene, CDR1 is SEHNR and CDR2 is FQNEAQ (reference sequence). The CDR3 extends over 10 amino acids. Trimming took 8 bases from V and 10 from J, leaving 8 bases between them. CDR3 loop: CASSRGKLFF. As DNA, the CDR3 is TGTGCCAGCTCCCGCGGAAAACTGTTTTTT.

The CDR3 sequence: CSVEVANSGNTIYF. The CDR3 DNA sequence: TGCAGCGTTGAGGTCGCTAACTCTGGAAACACCATATATTTT. The J gene is TRBJ1-3, the V gene TRBV29-1; D is unclear. The germline V and J ends were trimmed by 3 bases and 0 bases, with 9 bases remaining between them. Germline-derived CDR1 and CDR2 are SQVTM and ANQGSEA. This CDR3 comprises 14 residues. Full variable domain (outside the CDR3, taken from reference TRBV29-1 and TRBJ1-3): SAVISQKPSRDICQRGTSLTIQCQVDSQVTMMFWYRQQPGQSLTLIATANQGSEATYESGFVIDKFPISRPNLTFSTLTVSNMSPEDSSIYLCSVEVANSGNTIYFGEGSWLTVV.